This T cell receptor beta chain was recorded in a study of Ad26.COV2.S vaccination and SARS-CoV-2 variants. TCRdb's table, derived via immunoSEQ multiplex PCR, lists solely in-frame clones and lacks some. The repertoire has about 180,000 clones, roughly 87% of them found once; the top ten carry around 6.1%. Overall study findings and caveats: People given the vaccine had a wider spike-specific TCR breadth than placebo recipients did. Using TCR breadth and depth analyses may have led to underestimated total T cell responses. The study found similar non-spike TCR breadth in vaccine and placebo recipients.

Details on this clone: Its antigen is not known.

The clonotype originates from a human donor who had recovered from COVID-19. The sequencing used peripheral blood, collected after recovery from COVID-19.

The DNA for the CDR3 is TGTGCCAGCAGCTGGGGGAACGAGCAGTACTTC. Residues: CASSWGNEQYF. The V and J genes are TRBV11-2 and TRBJ2-7; D may correspond to TRBD1 or TRBD2 (5 bases each). Per the germline V gene, CDR1 is SGHAT and CDR2 is FQNNGV. The CDR3 runs to 11 residues. Deletions cut 4 bases from V and 5 bases from J, with 6 bases between. The full variable domain, with the rest looked up from reference TRBV11-2 and TRBJ2-7, is EAGVAQSPRYKIIEKRQSVAFWCNPISGHATLYWYQQILGQGPKLLIQFQNNGVVDDSQLPKDRFSAERLKGVDSTLKIQPAKLEDSAVYLCASSWGNEQYFGPGTRLTVT.